Each of the 15 T cell receptor beta chains below was sequenced from the same sample in a study of blood T cell repertoires in COVID-19. Assay used: immunoSEQ multiplex PCR; TCRdb lists only in-frame clones, some missing. Here the sample spans 200,000 to 300,000 clones, around four fifths being singletons. The sample consisted of peripheral blood. These receptors originate from a woman aged 60 to 75 with active or convalescent COVID-19.

CDR3 sequence reads: CSVTSGLAGTDTQYF. CDR3 in DNA: TGCAGCGTCACCTCCGGACTAGCGGGCACAGATACGCAGTATTTT. This sequence joins TRBV29-1 and TRBJ2-3; 10 positions agree with TRBD2. Per the germline V gene, CDR1 is SQVTM and CDR2 is ANQGSEA. This CDR3 is 15 amino acids long. V lost 6 bases and J lost 1; bases outside the gene matches: 7.

The chain recombines TRBV7-9 with TRBJ1-2; a weak D match, TRBD1 (5 bases). The CDR3 has 19 residues. The germline V and J ends were trimmed by 5 bases and 2 bases, with 27 bases remaining between them. CDR1 and CDR2 from the germline V gene are SEHNR and FQNEAQ (reference sequence). DNA of the CDR3: TGTGCCAGCAGCGGCTTGAGCAGGGAAACGGGGCGGGGAAACTATGGCTACACCTTC. Residues: CASSGLSRETGRGNYGYTF.

The chain carries TRBV9 and TRBJ1-1; D gene ambiguous. This CDR3 has 13 amino acids. V lost 7 bases, J lost 5 bases, and 15 bases lay in between. CDR1 is SGDLS, CDR2 YYNGEE, per germline. CDR3 DNA sequence: TGTGCCAGCCGAGAGACGGAGAATACTGAAGCTTTCTTT. It codes for CASRETENTEAFF. Complete variable domain (other parts from reference TRBV9 and TRBJ1-1): DSGVTQTPKHLITATGQRVTLRCSPRSGDLSVYWYQQSLDQGLQFLIQYYNGEERAKGNILERFSAQQFPDLHSELNLSSLELGDSALYFCASRETENTEAFFGQGTRLTVV.

This clone was seen a few times. V gene TRBV19 combines with J gene TRBJ1-1; D gene unclear. The CDR3 consists of 17 residues. The V gene's germline CDR1 is LNHDA and CDR2 SQIVND (reference sequence). V lost 3 bases and J 0 bases, leaving 17 bases between the germline ends. The chain's CDR3 is CASSIGLSTGMNTEAFF. The DNA of the CDR3 is TGTGCCAGTAGTATCGGGCTCTCAACGGGGATGAACACTGAAGCTTTCTTT.

The chain joins TRBV7-3 to TRBJ2-1; 11 nucleotides line up with TRBD2. CDR1 and CDR2 from the germline V gene are SGHTA and FQGTGA. CDR3 length: 16 amino acids. With 2 bases clipped from V and 8 bases from J, the junction kept 8 bases outside the gene matches. CDR3 nucleotide sequence: TGTGCCAGCAGCTTATACCTAGCGGGAGGCACGGATGAGCAGTTCTTC. As protein: CASSLYLAGGTDEQFF. Using reference TRBV7-3 and TRBJ2-1 for the parts outside the CDR3, the full variable domain is GAGVSQTPSNKVTEKGKYVELRCDPISGHTALYWYRQSLGQGPEFLIYFQGTGAADDSGLPNDRFFAVRPEGSVSTLKIQRTERGDSAVYLCASSLYLAGGTDEQFFGPGTRLTVL.

This rearrangement joins TRBV19 to TRBJ2-5; 16 bases match TRBD2. The CDR3 consists of 16 residues. CDR1 and CDR2 (germline): LNHDA, SQIVND (reference sequence). The junction had 4 bases not matched to a gene; V was cut back by 6 bases and J by 3 bases. CDR3 residues: CASSYGTSGREETQYF. CDR3 coding DNA: TGTGCCAGTAGCTACGGGACTAGCGGGAGGGAAGAGACCCAGTACTTC.

V and J are TRBV13 and TRBJ2-5, with 12 bases matching TRBD2. The CDR3 extends over 15 amino acids. V trimming: 5 bases; J trimming: 5 bases; junction bases outside the gene matches: 6. CDR1 PRHDT and CDR2 FYEKMQ come from the germline V gene (reference sequence). The CDR3, as DNA: TGTGCCAGCAGCCAAACTAGCGGGGGGAAGGAGACCCAGTACTTC. Translated: CASSQTSGGKETQYF.

In this sample, this clone turned up once. This chain uses TRBV11-2 with TRBJ1-5; 7 bases fit TRBD1. CDR1 SGHAT and CDR2 FQNNGV come from the germline V gene. V shed 8 bases and J 0 bases; nucleotides not matched to a gene: 16. The CDR3 spans 18 residues. The CDR3 reads CASQSGTDITNSNQPQHF. The CDR3 DNA follows: TGTGCCAGCCAGTCAGGGACAGACATTACCAATAGCAATCAGCCCCAGCATTTT.

This clone was seen only once. J is TRBJ1-1 and V is TRBV11-2; TRBD1 matches 7 bases. CDR1 and CDR2 (germline): SGHAT, FQNNGV. The CDR3 extends over 15 amino acids. With 2 bases clipped from V and 0 bases from J, the junction kept 3 bases outside the gene matches. DNA for the CDR3: TGTGCCAGCAGCTTACCTGGACAGGTGAACACTGAAGCTTTCTTT. It codes for CASSLPGQVNTEAFF.

In its sample, this clone was seen once. The chain is built from TRBV20-1 and TRBJ2-7, with a tentative D call TRBD1 (6 bases). The CDR3 contains 17 residues. Germline CDR1 reads DFQATT; CDR2 reads SNEGSKA (reference sequence). V was trimmed by 6 bases and J by 6 bases, leaving 30 bases between them. The CDR3 here is CSASSMGQSLSRGEQYF. In DNA form, the CDR3 reads TGCAGTGCCAGTAGTATGGGACAATCTCTGTCAAGGGGCGAGCAGTACTTC.

This clone showed up just a few times. The V gene is TRBV10-3, the J gene TRBJ2-2, with D uncertain. The CDR3 spans 12 residues. Per the germline V gene, CDR1 is ENHRY and CDR2 is SYGVKD. The V and J ends lost 8 bases and 3 bases respectively, with 7 bases between them. The CDR3 DNA reads as TGTGCCATCTACGCGGACACCGGGGAGCTGTTTTTT. Protein sequence: CAIYADTGELFF.

On this clone itself: This specimen includes other DNA sequences encoding the same CDR3. The chain is built from TRBV5-1 and TRBJ2-3, with 8 bases fitting TRBD1. The CDR3 spans 13 residues. Germline V CDR1 and CDR2: SGHRS, YFSETQ. V was pared by 4 bases and J by 5 bases, with 3 bases of the junction left unmatched. The CDR3 DNA sequence: TGCGCCAGCAGCCTCGACAGGGGAGATACGCAGTATTTT. It codes for CASSLDRGDTQYF.

This chain connects TRBV5-1 to TRBJ2-7; 8 bases map to TRBD1. V trimming: 4 bases; J trimming: 3 bases; junction bases outside the gene matches: 6. Germline V CDR1 and CDR2: SGHRS, YFSETQ. CDR3 size: 14 residues. CDR3: CASSPWTGIYEQYF. The CDR3 DNA reads as TGCGCCAGCAGCCCGTGGACAGGGATCTACGAGCAGTACTTC.

The chain recombines TRBV2 with TRBJ1-2; D is perhaps TRBD1 (5 bases). The V end was cut by 2 bases, the J end by 4 bases, with 11 bases between. The germline CDR1 and CDR2 sequences are SNHLY and FYNNEI. The CDR3 sequence is 14 residues long. The CDR3 DNA reads as TGTGCCAGCAGTGAACTGTCAGGGCGCTATGGCTACACCTTC. This gives the protein CASSELSGRYGYTF.

V and J are TRBV10-3 and TRBJ1-5; D is unresolved. Trimming pared 6 bases from V and 3 bases from J, leaving 15 bases between. CDR1 ENHRY and CDR2 SYGVKD come from the germline V gene. The CDR3 sequence is 15 residues long. The CDR3 protein is CAISPDSRDNQPQHF. CDR3 DNA sequence: TGTGCCATCAGCCCGGACTCCCGGGACAATCAGCCCCAGCATTTT.